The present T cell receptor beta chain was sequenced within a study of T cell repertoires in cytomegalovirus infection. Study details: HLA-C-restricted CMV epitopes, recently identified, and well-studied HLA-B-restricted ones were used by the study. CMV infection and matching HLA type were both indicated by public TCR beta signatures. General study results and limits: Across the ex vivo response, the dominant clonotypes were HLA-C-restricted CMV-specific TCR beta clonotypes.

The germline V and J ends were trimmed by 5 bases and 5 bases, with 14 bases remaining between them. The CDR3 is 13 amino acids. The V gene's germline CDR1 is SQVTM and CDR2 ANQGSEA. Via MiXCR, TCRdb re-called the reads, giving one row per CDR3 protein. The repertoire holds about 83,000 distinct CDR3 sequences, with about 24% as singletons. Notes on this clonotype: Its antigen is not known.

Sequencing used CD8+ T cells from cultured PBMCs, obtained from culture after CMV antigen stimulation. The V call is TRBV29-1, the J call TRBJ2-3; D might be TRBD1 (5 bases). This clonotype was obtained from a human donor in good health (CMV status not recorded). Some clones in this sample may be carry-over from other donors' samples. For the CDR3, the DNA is TGCAGCGTTCTCGCAGGGCGTGTAGATACGCAGTATTTT. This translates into CSVLAGRVDTQYF.